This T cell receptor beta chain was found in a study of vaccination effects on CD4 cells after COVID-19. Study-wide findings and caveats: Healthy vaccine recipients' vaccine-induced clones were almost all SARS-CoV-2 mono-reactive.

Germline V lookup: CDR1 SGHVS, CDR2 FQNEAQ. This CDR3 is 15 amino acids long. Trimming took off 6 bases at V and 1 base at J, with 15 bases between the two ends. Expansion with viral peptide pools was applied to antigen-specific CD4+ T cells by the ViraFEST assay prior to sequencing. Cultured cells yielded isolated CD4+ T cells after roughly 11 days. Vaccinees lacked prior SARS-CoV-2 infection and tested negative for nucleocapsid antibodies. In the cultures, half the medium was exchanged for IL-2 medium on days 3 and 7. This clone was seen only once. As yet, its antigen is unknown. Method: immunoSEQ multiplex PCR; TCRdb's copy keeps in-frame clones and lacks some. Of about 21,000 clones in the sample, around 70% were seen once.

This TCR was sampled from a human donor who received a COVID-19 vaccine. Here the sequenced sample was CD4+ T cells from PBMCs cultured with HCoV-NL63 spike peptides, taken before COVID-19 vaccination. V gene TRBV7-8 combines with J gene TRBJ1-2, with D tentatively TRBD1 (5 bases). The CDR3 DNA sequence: TGTGCCAGCAGGGAAGCCGGGACCGATAACTATGGCTACACCTTC. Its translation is CASREAGTDNYGYTF.